The 19 T cell receptor beta chains given below trace back to one sample, sequenced in a study of blood T cell repertoires in COVID-19. TCRdb keeps only in-frame clones here, not all; method: immunoSEQ multiplex PCR. The sample shows 75,000 to 90,000 clones, around four fifths of them seen only once. Specimen: peripheral blood. The receptors here all came from a man of 80 years or more with active or convalescent COVID-19.

This clone was observed once. The V and J genes are TRBV15 and TRBJ1-6, with a tentative D call TRBD1 (6 bases). V was trimmed by 3 bases and J by 7 bases, leaving 16 bases between them. This CDR3 has 16 residues. CDR1 LNHNV and CDR2 YYDKDF come from the germline V gene (reference sequence). CDR3 sequence reads: CATSRDPRGYNSPLHF. Written as DNA, the CDR3 is TGTGCCACCAGCAGGGATCCCAGGGGATACAATTCACCCCTCCACTTT. Combining the CDR3 with reference TRBV15 and TRBJ1-6 gives the whole variable domain DAMVIQNPRYQVTQFGKPVTLSCSQTLNHNVMYWYQQKSSQAPKLLFHYYDKDFNNEADTPDNFQSRRPNTSFCFLDIRSPGLGDTAMYLCATSRDPRGYNSPLHFGNGTRLTVT.

V and J are TRBV7-8 and TRBJ1-6; D gene unclear. Germline-derived CDR1 and CDR2 are SGHVS and FQNEAQ. The CDR3 sequence is 18 residues long. V gave up 1 base and J gave up 7 bases, with 20 bases separating them. In DNA form, the CDR3 reads TGTGCCAGCAGCTTAGGGGCCCCCGGCGGGAACTTGAATTCACCCCTCCACTTT. Translated: CASSLGAPGGNLNSPLHF.

V and J are TRBV18 and TRBJ1-2; D may be TRBD1 (6 bases). The germline V gene encodes CDR1 KGHSH and CDR2 LQKENI. With 3 bases removed from V and 4 bases from J, the gap between germline ends came to 9 bases. CDR3 length: 13 amino acids. CDR3 residues: CASSPEGGYGYTF. CDR3 nucleotides: TGTGCCAGCTCACCGGAAGGGGGCTATGGCTACACCTTC.

This clone has just a few counts. Other nucleotide sequences in the sample specify the same CDR3. This sequence joins TRBV4-1 and TRBJ1-1; 7 nucleotides line up with TRBD1. This CDR3 has 14 residues. V was pared by 3 bases and J by 2 bases, with 3 bases of the junction left unmatched. CDR1 MGHRA and CDR2 YSYEKL come from the germline V gene. The CDR3 nucleotides are TGCGCCAGCAGCCAGCGACAGGGAAACACTGAAGCTTTCTTT. Protein: CASSQRQGNTEAFF.

In this sample, this clone turned up a few times. The V gene is TRBV4-1, the J gene TRBJ1-6, with D possibly matching TRBD1 (5 bases). Germline assignment: CDR1 MGHRA and CDR2 YSYEKL. The CDR3 covers 18 residues. V lost 0 bases and J lost 5, with 17 bases in between. CDR3 in amino acids: CASSQDQGAGPDNSPLHF. CDR3 DNA: TGCGCCAGCAGCCAAGATCAGGGCGCAGGGCCCGATAATTCACCCCTCCACTTT.

The chain recombines TRBV11-2 with TRBJ1-6, with a tentative D call TRBD1 (6 bases). The length of the CDR3 is 15 residues. V lost 4 bases and J 11 bases, leaving 18 bases between the germline ends. The V gene's germline CDR1 is SGHAT and CDR2 FQNNGV. CDR3 sequence (DNA): TGTGCCAGCAGCTATACAGGGTTGGGGCAGGCACCCCTCCACTTT. This gives the protein CASSYTGLGQAPLHF.

This clone was seen only once. The V and J genes are TRBV5-6 and TRBJ2-3; TRBD2 matches at 14 bases. Germline assignment: CDR1 SGHDT and CDR2 YYEEEE. V lost 4 bases to trimming and J lost 5 bases; unmatched junction nucleotides: 6. The CDR3 runs 16 residues. The CDR3, as DNA: TGTGCCAGCAGCCCGGGGACTAGCGGGAGAAGAGATACGCAGTATTTT. Protein product: CASSPGTSGRRDTQYF.

This clone has more than one count but fewer than ten. V and J are TRBV6-5 and TRBJ2-3, with 7 positions matching TRBD2. The CDR3 runs 14 residues. The junction had 7 bases not matched to a gene; V was cut back by 4 bases and J by 6 bases. Germline CDR1 MNHEY, CDR2 SVGAGI. CDR3: CASSFGLVGDTQYF. The DNA for the CDR3 is TGTGCCAGCAGTTTCGGACTAGTAGGGGATACGCAGTATTTT.

This clone was counted a single time. V is TRBV5-1 and J is TRBJ2-3; TRBD2 aligns across 10 bases. J lost 5 bases, V lost 6 bases, and 12 bases had no gene match. From germline, CDR1 is SGHRS and CDR2 YFSETQ. The CDR3 consists of 16 residues. The CDR3, as DNA: TGCGCCAGCACCCGGAGAAGCGGGGGGGCTGTAGATACGCAGTATTTT. Protein: CASTRRSGGAVDTQYF.

This clone was seen repeatedly, ten times or more. The rearrangement links TRBV3-1 (or the pseudogene TRBV3-2) to TRBJ2-1; D may be TRBD2 (6 bases). This CDR3 comprises 17 residues. Trimming stripped 0 bases from V and 5 bases from J, with 17 bases between. Germline CDR1 reads LGHDT; CDR2 reads YNNKEL (reference sequence). In DNA form, the CDR3 reads TGTGCCAGCAGCCAAGATTTAGCCGGGGGTCGGAACAATGAGCAGTTCTTC. Translating it yields CASSQDLAGGRNNEQFF.

The chain has TRBV5-4 and TRBJ2-6; D is perhaps TRBD2 (6 bases). Germline lookup yields CDR1 SGHNT and CDR2 YYREEE (reference sequence). Trimming pared 10 bases from V and 0 bases from J, leaving 11 bases between. The CDR3 has 14 residues. CDR3 in amino acids: CAGGVSSGANVLTF. CDR3 DNA sequence: TGTGCCGGAGGGGTTAGCTCTGGGGCCAACGTCCTGACTTTC.

V gene TRBV30 combines with J gene TRBJ1-2, with TRBD1 identical over 7 bases. CDR1 is GTSNPN and CDR2 is SVGIG in the germline V gene (reference sequence). CDR3 size: 17 residues. The junction had 22 bases not matched to a gene; V was cut back by 8 bases and J by 4 bases. CDR3 nucleotide sequence: TGTGCCCACCAGCCGCGGACAGGCGAAAACTTACCCTATGGCTACACCTTC. This codes for CAHQPRTGENLPYGYTF.

This chain connects TRBV6-4 to TRBJ1-5; TRBD1 aligns across 11 bases. V was pared by 6 bases and J by 4 bases, with 5 bases of the junction left unmatched. The CDR3 sequence is 15 residues long. CDR1 and CDR2 (germline): MRHNA, SNTAGT. In nucleotides, the CDR3 is TGTGCCAGCAGCGCCGGGACAGGGGGTAATCAGCCCCAGCATTTT. It translates to CASSAGTGGNQPQHF.

The J gene is TRBJ1-1, the V gene TRBV9; D gene uncertain. CDR1 and CDR2 from the germline V gene are SGDLS and YYNGEE. CDR3 length equals 13 residues. V shed 0 bases and J shed 6 bases, with 9 bases lying between them. The CDR3 sequence is CASSVVRVAEAFF. The CDR3 coding sequence is TGTGCCAGCAGCGTAGTCCGGGTAGCTGAAGCTTTCTTT.

The genes are TRBV18 and TRBJ2-7; 11 positions agree with TRBD1. With V trimmed by 3 bases and J by 3 bases, 4 bases remained unmatched. The CDR3 contains 15 residues. The germline CDR1 and CDR2 sequences are KGHSH and LQKENI. CDR3 nucleotides: TGTGCCAGCTCACCCGGGACAGGGGGAGGCTACGAGCAGTACGTC. It encodes CASSPGTGGGYEQYV.

The genes are TRBV6-6 and TRBJ1-3, with D hard to call. V gave up 1 base and J gave up 6 bases, with 16 bases separating them. The germline CDR1 and CDR2 sequences are MNHNY and SVGAGI (reference sequence). This CDR3 contains 16 residues. The chain's CDR3 is CASSYLPLGVANTIYF. The DNA for the CDR3 is TGTGCCAGCAGTTACTTGCCCTTAGGAGTGGCAAACACCATATATTTT.

The V and J genes are TRBV4-1 and TRBJ1-4; TRBD1 matches at 7 bases. Germline V gene data show CDR1 as MGHRA and CDR2 as YSYEKL. The CDR3 is made up of 17 amino acids. Unmatched junction bases numbered 13, after V lost 4 bases and J lost 5 bases. In DNA, the CDR3 is TGCGCCAGCAGCCGAACCCCCTTGAGGGACAGAAATGAAAAACTGTTTTTT. Protein: CASSRTPLRDRNEKLFF.

The chain is built from TRBV12-5 and TRBJ2-7; 8 bases are shared with TRBD2. V shed 5 bases, J shed 3 bases, and the junction held 3 bases outside the gene matches. The CDR3 consists of 13 residues. CDR1 and CDR2 from the germline V gene are LGHNT and FRNRAP. CDR3 coding DNA: TGTGCTAGTGGTACCGCGGGGGGCTACGAGCAGTACGTC. Its protein product is CASGTAGGYEQYV.

This rearrangement joins TRBV5-1 to TRBJ2-1, with 7 positions matching TRBD2. Looked up from germline, CDR1 is SGHRS and CDR2 is YFSETQ. This CDR3 contains 17 residues. V lost 4 bases and J lost 0; bases outside the gene matches: 10. The CDR3 region is CASSISPSGGSYNEQFF. The CDR3 bases are TGCGCCAGCAGCATCTCGCCTAGCGGAGGCTCCTACAATGAGCAGTTCTTC. The full variable domain, rest sourced from reference TRBV5-1 and TRBJ2-1, is KAGVTQTPRYLIKTRGQQVTLSCSPISGHRSVSWYQQTPGQGLQFLFEYFSETQRNKGNFPGRFSGRQFSNSRSEMNVSTLELGDSALYLCASSISPSGGSYNEQFFGPGTRLTVL.